A selection of T cell receptor beta chains follows, all from one sample in a study of blood T cell repertoires in COVID-19. Assay: immunoSEQ multiplex PCR; the TCRdb copy retains only in-frame clones and omits some. The sample yields about 190,000 clones, approximately 91% seen once. The source material was peripheral blood. The source of these receptors is a man aged 25-40 years with acute or convalescent COVID-19. Each CDR3 is given with its conserved first and last residue. The D gene is left open where the match is weak. Expanded clones get a size class; other rows say once, few or many, or leave the size out.

CDR3 protein: CASSSTGTGANVLTF
V gene: TRBV5-1
D gene: -
J gene: TRBJ2-6
clone size: -

CDR3 protein: CASSLPQGYGYGYTF
V gene: TRBV5-4
D gene: -
J gene: TRBJ1-2
clone size: -

CDR3 protein: CASSYGSPPTF
V gene: TRBV6-2/TRBV6-3
D gene: -
J gene: TRBJ1-2
clone size: -

CDR3 protein: CASSSPGREKLFF
V gene: TRBV5-1
D gene: -
J gene: TRBJ1-4
clone size: once

CDR3 protein: CAWNRNTEAFF
V gene: TRBV30
D gene: -
J gene: TRBJ1-1
clone size: few

CDR3 protein: CASSSGTGRYQPQHF
V gene: TRBV19
D gene: TRBD1
J gene: TRBJ1-5
clone size: many

CDR3 protein: CASSHWTGGKVSPLHF
V gene: TRBV3-1/TRBV3-2
D gene: TRBD1
J gene: TRBJ1-6
clone size: -

CDR3 protein: CASKTPGSWGGEEKLFF
V gene: TRBV28
D gene: -
J gene: TRBJ1-4
clone size: -

CDR3 protein: CASSFLAGGFSEQFF
V gene: TRBV5-5
D gene: TRBD2
J gene: TRBJ2-1
clone size: -

CDR3 protein: CASSYPGQGSNSPLHF
V gene: TRBV6-2/TRBV6-3
D gene: TRBD1
J gene: TRBJ1-6
clone size: once

CDR3 protein: CASSQTSGGAWTDTQYF
V gene: TRBV3-1/TRBV3-2
D gene: TRBD2
J gene: TRBJ2-3
clone size: -

CDR3 protein: CASSPRQGNGYTF
V gene: TRBV7-3
D gene: TRBD1
J gene: TRBJ1-2
clone size: -

CDR3 protein: CASSFEGAEQYF
V gene: TRBV3-1/TRBV3-2
D gene: -
J gene: TRBJ2-7
clone size: few

CDR3 protein: CAWTDRIDGYTF
V gene: TRBV30
D gene: TRBD1
J gene: TRBJ1-2
clone size: once

CDR3 protein: CASSPDYLRRQYF
V gene: TRBV4-1
D gene: -
J gene: TRBJ2-7
clone size: -

CDR3 protein: CASSEIGGGSTDTQYF
V gene: TRBV2
D gene: -
J gene: TRBJ2-3
clone size: -

CDR3 protein: CASSFPEGRSETQYF
V gene: TRBV28
D gene: -
J gene: TRBJ2-5
clone size: -

CDR3 protein: CASSESPIQENQPQHF
V gene: TRBV6-4
D gene: -
J gene: TRBJ1-5
clone size: -

CDR3 protein: CASSEANRGYEQYF
V gene: TRBV25-1
D gene: TRBD1
J gene: TRBJ2-7
clone size: -

CDR3 protein: CASSGTGQNNEKLFF
V gene: TRBV2
D gene: TRBD1
J gene: TRBJ1-4
clone size: -

CDR3 protein: CASTPGHLKLRVNEQFF
V gene: TRBV19
D gene: -
J gene: TRBJ2-1
clone size: once

CDR3 protein: CAWRTSGATEQYF
V gene: TRBV30
D gene: TRBD2
J gene: TRBJ2-7
clone size: -

CDR3 protein: CASSWFPGTAGEQYF
V gene: TRBV7-2
D gene: TRBD2
J gene: TRBJ2-7
clone size: -

CDR3 protein: CASSALWAGSSGNTIYF
V gene: TRBV9
D gene: -
J gene: TRBJ1-3
clone size: -

CDR3 protein: CASTLVPYNSPLHF
V gene: TRBV28
D gene: -
J gene: TRBJ1-6
clone size: -

CDR3 protein: CASSTGTGYEQYF
V gene: TRBV6-4
D gene: TRBD1
J gene: TRBJ2-7
clone size: -

CDR3 protein: CASSPLFTGAKQPQHF
V gene: TRBV6-2/TRBV6-3
D gene: TRBD1
J gene: TRBJ1-5
clone size: -

CDR3 protein: CASSLGLAGDPWQFF
V gene: TRBV5-1
D gene: TRBD2
J gene: TRBJ2-1
clone size: -

CDR3 protein: CASSSTSGGVTYEQYF
V gene: TRBV28
D gene: TRBD2
J gene: TRBJ2-7
clone size: -

CDR3 protein: CASSLVGAGGRAGELFF
V gene: TRBV7-6
D gene: TRBD1
J gene: TRBJ2-2
clone size: -

CDR3 protein: CASGLAGDTGELFF
V gene: TRBV28
D gene: TRBD2
J gene: TRBJ2-2
clone size: -

CDR3 protein: CASSRDPGQGTNSPLHF
V gene: TRBV4-1
D gene: TRBD1
J gene: TRBJ1-6
clone size: -

CDR3 protein: CATSRTDLTFATF
V gene: TRBV15
D gene: -
J gene: TRBJ1-2
clone size: once

CDR3 protein: CSASGQGANTGELFF
V gene: TRBV20-1
D gene: TRBD1
J gene: TRBJ2-2
clone size: -

CDR3 protein: CASSSSRDRVYNEQFF
V gene: TRBV5-1
D gene: TRBD1
J gene: TRBJ2-1
clone size: -

CDR3 protein: CASRVTGGGTEAFF
V gene: TRBV28
D gene: TRBD1
J gene: TRBJ1-1
clone size: -

CDR3 protein: CASLINTEAFF
V gene: TRBV19
D gene: -
J gene: TRBJ1-1
clone size: -

CDR3 protein: CSVLAVEASMNTEAFF
V gene: TRBV29-1
D gene: -
J gene: TRBJ1-1
clone size: -

CDR3 protein: CASSRNSGRAYEQYF
V gene: TRBV7-3
D gene: TRBD2
J gene: TRBJ2-7
clone size: -

CDR3 protein: CATLGGLNTGELFF
V gene: TRBV27
D gene: -
J gene: TRBJ2-2
clone size: -

CDR3 protein: CASSPPSGSNEQYF
V gene: TRBV5-6
D gene: TRBD2
J gene: TRBJ2-7
clone size: -

CDR3 protein: CASKSQSYGYTF
V gene: TRBV28
D gene: -
J gene: TRBJ1-2
clone size: -

CDR3 protein: CASSPTTSVGWTEAFF
V gene: TRBV18
D gene: -
J gene: TRBJ1-1
clone size: -

CDR3 protein: CASSLLGVGYNEQFF
V gene: TRBV5-4
D gene: -
J gene: TRBJ2-1
clone size: -

CDR3 protein: CASSSERRRNYGYTF
V gene: TRBV19
D gene: -
J gene: TRBJ1-2
clone size: -

CDR3 protein: CASSSGTGVSEAFF
V gene: TRBV5-5
D gene: TRBD1
J gene: TRBJ1-1
clone size: once

CDR3 protein: CASSLRGAGNHNEQFF
V gene: TRBV3-1/TRBV3-2
D gene: -
J gene: TRBJ2-1
clone size: -

CDR3 protein: CASNGVPYNEQFF
V gene: TRBV28
D gene: -
J gene: TRBJ2-1
clone size: -

CDR3 protein: CASTLDRAGNTIYF
V gene: TRBV7-2
D gene: TRBD1
J gene: TRBJ1-3
clone size: -